The 31 T cell receptor beta chains listed next were all sequenced from one sample in a study of radiotherapy plus CTLA-4 blockade in lung cancer. Generated by immunoSEQ multiplex PCR, the TCRdb table keeps only in-frame clones and is missing some. This sample yields 55,000 to 80,000 clones, of which around 80% are seen a single time; 7% to 7.5% belongs to the top ten. Sequenced here: peripheral blood, sampled from a patient treated with radiotherapy plus ipilimumab. The receptors here all came from a human donor with non-small cell lung cancer who had a complete response to radiotherapy plus ipilimumab.

J is TRBJ2-7 and V is TRBV5-8; TRBD2 aligns across 14 bases. The length of the CDR3 is 19 residues. Trimming took 4 bases from V and 0 from J; bases not matched to a gene: 12. Germline values: CDR1 SGHTS, CDR2 YDEGEE. The DNA of the CDR3 is TGTGCCAGCAGCCAAACGGGACTAGCGGGAGTCCCCCCCTCCTACGAGCAGTACGTC. Protein: CASSQTGLAGVPPSYEQYV.

V usage is TRBV6-1 and J usage is TRBJ1-2; D is uncertain. The CDR3 is 13 amino acids. Germline-derived CDR1 and CDR2 are MNHNS and SASEGT. Deletions cut 7 bases from V and 8 bases from J, with 17 bases between. The CDR3 sequence: CASIIGPRGGYTF. The CDR3 DNA follows: TGTGCCAGCATTATAGGACCCCGCGGGGGCTACACCTTC.

This chain connects TRBV10-3 to TRBJ2-3; D is unclear. The CDR3 loop spans 13 amino acids. Trimming shortened V by 5 bases and J by 11 bases, and 17 bases separated the two germline ends. Germline V gene lookup returns CDR1 ENHRY and CDR2 SYGVKD. CDR3 sequence: CAISSPPESQQYF. CDR3 bases: TGTGCCATCAGTTCCCCCCCGGAAAGTCAGCAGTATTTT.

The gene calls are TRBV30 and TRBJ2-1, with TRBD2 matching 12 bases. After removal of 0 bases from V and 6 bases from J, the junction contained 15 bases not matched to a gene. CDR3 length equals 19 residues. Germline-derived CDR1 and CDR2 are GTSNPN and SVGIG (reference sequence). The CDR3 region is CAWSVPLAGGLYRGNEQFF. The DNA for the CDR3 is TGTGCCTGGAGTGTACCACTAGCGGGAGGACTGTACAGGGGCAATGAGCAGTTCTTC. The complete variable domain, with remaining parts taken from reference TRBV30 and TRBJ2-1, reads SQTIHQWPATLVQPVGSPLSLECTVEGTSNPNLYWYRQAAGRGLQLLFYSVGIGQISSEVPQNLSASRPQDRQFILSSKKLLLSDSGFYLCAWSVPLAGGLYRGNEQFFGPGTRLTVL.

This clone was seen a single time. DNA for the CDR3: TGTGCCAGCAGTTTTTTTTCGATGACTAGCGGGAAAAATGAGCAGTTCTTC. This codes for CASSFFSMTSGKNEQFF. The rearrangement joins TRBV14 to TRBJ2-1; 11 bases align to TRBD2. V shed 6 bases, J shed 7 bases, and the junction held 14 bases outside the gene matches. Germline loops: CDR1 SGHDN, CDR2 FVKESK. CDR3 size: 17 residues.

The chain links TRBV12-5 to TRBJ1-6; possibly TRBD1 for D (6 bases). Germline V CDR1 and CDR2: LGHNT, FRNRAP. This CDR3 is 15 amino acids long. The ends were cut back, 5 bases at V and 6 bases at J, with 14 bases in the middle. In nucleotides, the CDR3 is TGTGCTAGTGGTCCCGGACAGATGGGTAATTCACCCCTCCACTTT. Residues: CASGPGQMGNSPLHF.

The rearrangement links TRBV6-5 to TRBJ1-1; D is unclear. The CDR3 length is 15 residues. Germline values: CDR1 MNHEY, CDR2 SVGAGI. V lost 6 bases to trimming and J lost 1 base, with 15 bases between them. CDR3 DNA: TGTGCCAGCAGCCGCGGAGACTTGGGGAACACTGAAGCTTTCTTT. This encodes CASSRGDLGNTEAFF.

The chain joins TRBV7-9 to TRBJ2-1; 7 bases are shared with TRBD1. Per germline, CDR1 SEHNR and CDR2 FQNEAQ (reference sequence). The CDR3 extends over 14 amino acids. J was trimmed by 12 bases and V by 7 bases; bases with no gene match: 15. The CDR3 coding sequence is TGTGCCAGCACCCTACCAGAGGGACAGCTAGCGCAGTTCTTC. It specifies CASTLPEGQLAQFF.

This clone was detected once. V and J are TRBV9 and TRBJ1-4; 8 bases match TRBD1. Looked up from germline, CDR1 is SGDLS and CDR2 is YYNGEE. The V and J ends lost 4 bases and 5 bases, in that order; junction bases with no gene match: 4. The CDR3 is 14 amino acids. The CDR3 reads CASSRTGGNEKLFF. The CDR3 DNA reads TGTGCCAGCAGCCGTACAGGGGGGAATGAAAAACTGTTTTTT. Supplemented by reference TRBV9 and TRBJ1-4, the full variable domain reads DSGVTQTPKHLITATGQRVTLRCSPRSGDLSVYWYQQSLDQGLQFLIQYYNGEERAKGNILERFSAQQFPDLHSELNLSSLELGDSALYFCASSRTGGNEKLFFGSGTQLSVL.

The rearrangement uses TRBV5-4 and TRBJ2-3, with no clear D. The CDR3 extends over 16 amino acids. The V gene's germline CDR1 is SGHNT and CDR2 YYREEE (reference sequence). V lost 3 bases to trimming and J lost 2 bases, with 16 bases between them. DNA of the CDR3: TGTGCCAGCAGCTCCTCGAAGGGAAGGAACACAGATACGCAGTATTTT. Translated, it gives CASSSSKGRNTDTQYF. The full variable domain, with the rest looked up from reference TRBV5-4 and TRBJ2-3, is ETGVTQSPTHLIKTRGQQVTLRCSSQSGHNTVSWYQQALGQGPQFIFQYYREEENGRGNFPPRFSGLQFPNYSSELNVNALELDDSALYLCASSSSKGRNTDTQYFGPGTRLTVL.

The chain recombines TRBV30 with TRBJ1-1, with a possible D match to TRBD1 (5 bases). Trimming removed 1 base at V and 4 bases at J, with 16 bases between. Per germline, CDR1 GTSNPN and CDR2 SVGIG (reference sequence). The CDR3 covers 15 residues. The CDR3 bases are TGTGCCTGGAGTGCTGTAGGGGCGCAGGGCACTGAAGCTTTCTTT. This codes for CAWSAVGAQGTEAFF.

The chain employs TRBV5-6 and TRBJ2-5; the D is unclear. The V gene lost 2 bases and the J gene lost 3 bases, with 14 bases spanning the gap. Germline V gene data show CDR1 as SGHDT and CDR2 as YYEEEE. This CDR3 region has 15 residues. CDR3: CASSFIMGREETQYF. In DNA, the CDR3 is TGTGCCAGCAGCTTTATTATGGGTAGGGAAGAGACCCAGTACTTC.

This clone came up a few times. The J gene is TRBJ1-2, the V gene TRBV13, with a weak D call TRBD1 (6 bases). Germline-derived CDR1 and CDR2 are PRHDT and FYEKMQ (reference sequence). The CDR3 loop spans 12 amino acids. Trimming took 4 bases from V and 8 from J, leaving 11 bases between them. The CDR3 protein is CASSSNRDGYTF. For the CDR3, the DNA is TGTGCCAGCAGCTCAAACAGGGACGGCTACACCTTC.

This chain links TRBV2 with TRBJ1-2, with 9 bases identical to TRBD1. CDR1 and CDR2 (germline): SNHLY, FYNNEI. V shed 6 bases and J 2 bases; nucleotides not matched to a gene: 7. CDR3 size: 15 residues. The CDR3 DNA reads as TGTGCCAGCAGGGACGCCGGACAGGGGAACTATGGCTACACCTTC. It specifies CASRDAGQGNYGYTF.

The V and J genes are TRBV5-1 and TRBJ1-1; a possible D gene is TRBD1 (6 bases). Trimming pared 6 bases from V and 0 bases from J, leaving 18 bases between. This CDR3 spans 16 amino acids. Per the germline V gene, CDR1 is SGHRS and CDR2 is YFSETQ. The CDR3 nucleotides are TGCGCCAGCACCATCGGACAGTTAAACATGAACACTGAAGCTTTCTTT. It codes for CASTIGQLNMNTEAFF.

The V call is TRBV19, the J call TRBJ1-1; D uncertain. Deletions cut 3 bases from V and 2 bases from J, with 7 bases between. The germline CDR1 and CDR2 sequences are LNHDA and SQIVND (reference sequence). The CDR3 loop spans 13 amino acids. The CDR3 DNA sequence: TGTGCCAGTAGTATTACAACAAACACTGAAGCTTTCTTT. As protein: CASSITTNTEAFF. The full variable domain, rest sourced from reference TRBV19 and TRBJ1-1, is DGGITQSPKYLFRKEGQNVTLSCEQNLNHDAMYWYRQDPGQGLRLIYYSQIVNDFQKGDIAEGYSVSREKKESFPLTVTSAQKNPTAFYLCASSITTNTEAFFGQGTRLTVV.

The table lists this clone with a few counts. This chain connects TRBV5-1 to TRBJ2-5; 8 bases align to TRBD2. Germline V gives CDR1 SGHRS, CDR2 YFSETQ. This CDR3 is built from 15 residues. Unmatched junction bases numbered 6, after V lost 4 bases and J lost 1 base. For the CDR3, the DNA is TGCGCCAGCAGCATCGGGGGGGCGGTCCAAGAGACCCAGTACTTC. This codes for CASSIGGAVQETQYF. The full variable domain, in which reference TRBV5-1 and TRBJ2-5 provide the parts outside the CDR3, is KAGVTQTPRYLIKTRGQQVTLSCSPISGHRSVSWYQQTPGQGLQFLFEYFSETQRNKGNFPGRFSGRQFSNSRSEMNVSTLELGDSALYLCASSIGGAVQETQYFGPGTRLLVL.

Sample share makes this clone medium-sized. This sequence joins TRBV6-4 and TRBJ2-1, with a weak D call TRBD2 (6 bases). This CDR3 is built from 14 residues. From germline, CDR1 is MRHNA and CDR2 SNTAGT. Trimming took off 3 bases at V and 7 bases at J, with 13 bases between the two ends. CDR3 DNA: TGTGCCAGCAGTGAAGGGGTGGCGGGAAATGAGCAGTTCTTC. It is translated as CASSEGVAGNEQFF.

This rearrangement joins TRBV7-9 to TRBJ2-4, with D perhaps matching TRBD1 (5 bases). V was clipped by 5 bases and J by 7 bases, with 24 bases between them. The CDR3 is made up of 17 amino acids. Germline CDR1 and CDR2: SEHNR and FQNEAQ (reference sequence). The CDR3 loop reads CASSLPSGSPLSNIQYF. The CDR3 nucleotides read TGTGCCAGCAGCCTCCCGTCAGGGTCGCCGCTAAGTAACATTCAGTACTTC. Full variable domain (outside the CDR3, taken from reference TRBV7-9 and TRBJ2-4): DTGVSQNPRHKITKRGQNVTFRCDPISEHNRLYWYRQTLGQGPEFLTYFQNEAQLEKSRLLSDRFSAERPKGSFSTLEIQRTEQGDSAMYLCASSLPSGSPLSNIQYFGAGTRLSVL.

The DNA for the CDR3 is TGTGCCAGCAGCGTAGAGCAGGGGTTCGGAAACACCATATATTTT. It yields the protein CASSVEQGFGNTIYF. The chain employs TRBV9 and TRBJ1-3, with TRBD1 as a possible D gene (6 bases). Trimming pared 0 bases from V and 4 bases from J, leaving 11 bases between. Germline V gene sequence: CDR1 SGDLS, CDR2 YYNGEE. The CDR3 is 15 amino acids. The full variable domain, completed using reference TRBV9 and TRBJ1-3, is DSGVTQTPKHLITATGQRVTLRCSPRSGDLSVYWYQQSLDQGLQFLIQYYNGEERAKGNILERFSAQQFPDLHSELNLSSLELGDSALYFCASSVEQGFGNTIYFGEGSWLTVV.

The chain joins TRBV6-4 to TRBJ2-7; TRBD1 or TRBD2 may be the D gene (6 bases each). Trimming removed 2 bases at V and 7 bases at J, with 18 bases between. Per the germline V gene, CDR1 is MRHNA and CDR2 is SNTAGT. This CDR3 has 15 amino acids. CDR3 loop: CASSDRGAEKQEQYV. The CDR3 DNA reads as TGTGCCAGCAGTGACAGGGGGGCAGAGAAACAGGAGCAGTACGTC.

CDR3 DNA sequence: TGCGCCAGCAGCTCCCTAGCGGAACGGACTATGAACACCGGGGAGCTGTTTTTT. This sequence encodes CASSSLAERTMNTGELFF. The chain couples TRBV5-1 to TRBJ2-2; 7 nucleotides agree with TRBD2. The V segment lost 3 bases and the J segment 1 base; nucleotides outside the gene matches: 12. The CDR3 runs 18 residues. Germline loops: CDR1 SGHRS, CDR2 YFSETQ.

The V and J genes are TRBV9 and TRBJ2-2; the D is unclear. V was trimmed by 3 bases and J by 7 bases, leaving 10 bases between them. Germline V CDR1 and CDR2: SGDLS, YYNGEE. This CDR3 is 13 amino acids long. CDR3 sequence: CASSGTFNGELFF. In nucleotides, the CDR3 is TGTGCCAGCAGCGGGACCTTCAACGGGGAGCTGTTTTTT.

This clone occurred once. Other DNA sequences in the sample encode the same CDR3. The chain uses TRBV5-1 and TRBJ2-5; the match to TRBD2 covers 8 bases. Trimming removed 0 bases from V and 1 base from J; junction bases left unmatched: 5. The V gene's germline CDR1 is SGHRS and CDR2 YFSETQ. The CDR3 is made up of 16 amino acids. The DNA for the CDR3 is TGCGCCAGCAGCTTGGCGGGGGGGTTAGGCCAAGAGACCCAGTACTTC. Residues: CASSLAGGLGQETQYF.

The J gene is TRBJ2-1, the V gene TRBV9; 8 nucleotides agree with TRBD2. The CDR3 has 15 amino acids. The V gene end was trimmed by 2 bases and the J gene end by 0 bases; junction bases not matched to a gene: 1. In germline, CDR1 is SGDLS, CDR2 YYNGEE. CDR3 nucleotides: TGTGCCAGCAGCGTGAGCGGGAGCTCCTACAATGAGCAGTTCTTC. It is translated as CASSVSGSSYNEQFF.

Here the CDR3 DNA reads TGTGCCTGGAGAACGGCGGGGGGGCGAGCTACGCAGTATTTT. Its protein is CAWRTAGGRATQYF. The chain recombines TRBV30 with TRBJ2-3; 9 nucleotides match TRBD2. The CDR3 spans 14 residues. Germline assignment: CDR1 GTSNPN and CDR2 SVGIG (reference sequence). The J segment lost 8 bases and the V segment lost 3 bases, leaving 9 bases of the junction unmatched.

The rearrangement joins TRBV7-2 to TRBJ1-5; D is ambiguous. Germline loops: CDR1 SGHTA, CDR2 FQGNSA. Trimming cost V 1 base and J 3 bases, with 16 bases left between them. CDR3 length: 17 amino acids. CDR3 DNA: TGTGCCAGCAGCTTAGGGTCGGTGGCATTCACCAATCAGCCCCAGCATTTT. It specifies CASSLGSVAFTNQPQHF.

This clone was detected only a few times. The CDR3: CASSPTTHLGSYEQYF. The CDR3 bases are TGTGCCAGCAGCCCAACGACCCACTTGGGCTCCTACGAGCAGTACTTC. This sequence joins TRBV7-9 and TRBJ2-7, with unresolved D. CDR1 is SEHNR and CDR2 is FQNEAQ in the germline V gene (reference sequence). The length of the CDR3 is 16 residues. V lost 5 bases, J lost 0 bases, and 17 bases lay in between. The entire variable domain, with the rest obtained from reference TRBV7-9 and TRBJ2-7, is as follows: DTGVSQNPRHKITKRGQNVTFRCDPISEHNRLYWYRQTLGQGPEFLTYFQNEAQLEKSRLLSDRFSAERPKGSFSTLEIQRTEQGDSAMYLCASSPTTHLGSYEQYFGPGTRLTVT.

The J gene is TRBJ1-2, the V gene TRBV28, with 9 nucleotides matching TRBD1. This CDR3 region has 16 residues. The V gene's germline CDR1 is MDHEN and CDR2 SYDVKM. After removal of 6 bases from V and 8 bases from J, the junction contained 16 bases not matched to a gene. The CDR3 is CASRPTLLTGGHGYTF. The CDR3 bases are TGTGCCAGCAGACCCACCCTCCTTACAGGGGGCCACGGCTACACCTTC.

The chain combines TRBV7-2 with TRBJ2-1, with 14 nucleotides matching TRBD2. Germline trimming cut 1 base from V and 8 bases from J; bases unmatched to any gene: 7. The germline V gene has CDR1 SGHTA and CDR2 FQGNSA. This CDR3 has 17 residues. The CDR3 is CASSLVGTSGGRDEQFF. CDR3 nucleotides: TGTGCCAGCAGCTTAGTTGGGACTAGCGGGGGAAGGGATGAGCAGTTCTTC. Variable domain in full (rest from reference TRBV7-2 and TRBJ2-1): GAGVSQSPSNKVTEKGKDVELRCDPISGHTALYWYRQSLGQGLEFLIYFQGNSAPDKSGLPSDRFSAERTGGSVSTLTIQRTQQEDSAVYLCASSLVGTSGGRDEQFFGPGTRLTVL.

V gene TRBV12-5 combines with J gene TRBJ1-2; no firm D call. Germline V lookup: CDR1 LGHNT, CDR2 FRNRAP. V was pared by 8 bases and J by 1 base, with 5 bases between. CDR3 length equals 11 residues. CDR3 in DNA: TGTGCTAGTCAGGTTAACTATGGCTACACCTTC. Its protein product is CASQVNYGYTF. Filled out from reference TRBV12-5 and TRBJ1-2, the complete variable domain reads DARVTQTPRHKVTEMGQEVTMRCQPILGHNTVFWYRQTMMQGLELLAYFRNRAPLDDSGMPKDRFSAEMPDATLATLKIQPSEPRDSAVYFCASQVNYGYTFGSGTRLTVV.